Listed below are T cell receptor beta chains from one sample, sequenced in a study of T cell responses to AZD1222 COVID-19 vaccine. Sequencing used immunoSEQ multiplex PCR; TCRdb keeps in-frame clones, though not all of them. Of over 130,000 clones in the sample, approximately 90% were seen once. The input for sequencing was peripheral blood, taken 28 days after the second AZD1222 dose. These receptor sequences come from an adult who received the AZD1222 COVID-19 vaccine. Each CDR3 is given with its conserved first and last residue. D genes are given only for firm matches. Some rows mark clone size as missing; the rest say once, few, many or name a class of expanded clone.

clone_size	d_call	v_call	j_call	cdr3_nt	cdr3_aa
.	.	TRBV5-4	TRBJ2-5	TGTGCCAGCAGCTTGGCCCTGACAGCGCAAGAGACCCAGTACTTC	CASSLALTAQETQYF
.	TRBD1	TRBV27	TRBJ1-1	TGTGCCAGCAGGCCTACAGGGGGTCGGACTGAAGCTTTCTTT	CASRPTGGRTEAFF
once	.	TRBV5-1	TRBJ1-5	TGCGCCAGCAGCTGGGGGCAGGGGAGCAATCAGCCCCAGCATTTT	CASSWGQGSNQPQHF
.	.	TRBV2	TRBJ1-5	TGTGCCAGCAACTACAGGGCTGGCAATCAGCCCCAGCATTTT	CASNYRAGNQPQHF
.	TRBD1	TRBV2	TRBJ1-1	TGTGCCAGCAGTTCACGGGACAGGGCTCACACTGAAGCTTTCTTT	CASSSRDRAHTEAFF
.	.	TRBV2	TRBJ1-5	TGTGCCAGCAGTGTAGTAGGGGAAGGTCAGCCCCAGCATTTT	CASSVVGEGQPQHF
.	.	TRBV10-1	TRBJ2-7	TGCGCCAGCAGTGAAGGAGGCCTCTACGAGCAGTACTTC	CASSEGGLYEQYF
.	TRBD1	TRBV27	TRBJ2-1	TGTGCCAGCAGTTTGACCGGGACAGCCGCAAATGAGCAGTTCTTC	CASSLTGTAANEQFF
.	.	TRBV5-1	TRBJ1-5	TGCGCCAGCAGCGTGGACGTTAATCAGCCCCAGCATTTT	CASSVDVNQPQHF
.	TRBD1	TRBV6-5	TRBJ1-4	TGTGCCAGCAGAAAGACAGGGGGAAGGGAAAAACTGTTTTTT	CASRKTGGREKLFF
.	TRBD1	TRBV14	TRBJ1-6	TGTGCCAGCAGCCCCCGACAGGGGGGTTCACCCCTCCACTTT	CASSPRQGGSPLHF
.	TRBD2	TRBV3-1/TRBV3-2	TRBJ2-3	TGTGCCAGCAGCCAAGATTATAGCGGGAGGGGGCAGTATTTT	CASSQDYSGRGQYF
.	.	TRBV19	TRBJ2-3	TGTGCCAGTAAGTCACCCCTCGGAGGGGGGCAGACAGATACGCAGTATTTT	CASKSPLGGGQTDTQYF
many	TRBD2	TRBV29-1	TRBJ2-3	TGCAGCGTGAGTGGTAGCGGGAGATCAGATACGCAGTATTTT	CSVSGSGRSDTQYF
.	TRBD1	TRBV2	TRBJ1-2	TGTGCCAGCAGTTCCCTACAGACAGGGGCGTGGGGCTACACCTTC	CASSSLQTGAWGYTF
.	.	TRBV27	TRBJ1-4	TGTGCCAGCAGTTTAGTCTCAGGGGTTGGGGGAAAACTGTTTTTT	CASSLVSGVGGKLFF
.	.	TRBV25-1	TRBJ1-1	TGTGCCAGCAGTGACAGGGCGGACACTGAAGCTTTCTTT	CASSDRADTEAFF
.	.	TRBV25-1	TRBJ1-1	TGTGCCAGCAGCGCCACGGGTAGTGAAGCTTTCTTT	CASSATGSEAFF
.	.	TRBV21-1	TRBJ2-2	TGTGCCAGCAGCAGGCTAGTTTGTCCAGGCGGGGAGCTGTTTTTT	CASSRLVCPGGELFF
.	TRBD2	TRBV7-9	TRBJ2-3	TGTGCCAGCAGCGAGATGGCTAGCGGGAGGGATACGCAGTATTTT	CASSEMASGRDTQYF
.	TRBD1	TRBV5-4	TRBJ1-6	TGTGCCAGCAGCCCCGGACAGGGGGCAAACTATAATTCACCCCTCCACTTT	CASSPGQGANYNSPLHF
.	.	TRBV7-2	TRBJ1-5	TGTGCCAGCAGCTTCCACCGGGCAGGTGGGCAGCCCCAGCATTTT	CASSFHRAGGQPQHF
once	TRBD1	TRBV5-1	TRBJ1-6	TGCGCCAGCAGCTTGGGACAGGGAGAATCACCCCTCCACTTT	CASSLGQGESPLHF
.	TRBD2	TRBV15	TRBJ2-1	TGTGCCACCAGCAGTTTACTAGCGGGAACCAATGAGCAGTTCTTC	CATSSLLAGTNEQFF
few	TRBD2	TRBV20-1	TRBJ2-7	TGCAGTGCTAGTTTGCGGGAGCCCTACGAGCAGTACTTC	CSASLREPYEQYF
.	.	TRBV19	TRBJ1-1	TGTGCCAGTAACGAGGGCATCCCGCCAGATGAGAACACTGAAGCTTTCTTT	CASNEGIPPDENTEAFF
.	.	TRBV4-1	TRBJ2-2	TGCGCCAGCAGCCTAAGACAGTTTCTGAACACCGGGGAGCTGTTTTTT	CASSLRQFLNTGELFF
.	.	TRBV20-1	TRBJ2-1	TGCAGTGCTAGTTCCGGGGGCTACAATGAGCAGTTCTTC	CSASSGGYNEQFF
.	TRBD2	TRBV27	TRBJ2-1	TGTGCCAGCAGTTTATCCGGTACCAGCGGGAGTACTGAGCAGTTCTTC	CASSLSGTSGSTEQFF
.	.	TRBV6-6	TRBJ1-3	TGTGCCAGCAGCATTAAGGGGGGAAACACCATATATTTT	CASSIKGGNTIYF
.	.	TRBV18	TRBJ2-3	TGTGCCAGCTCACTTAGAGGTCCGCCGGGGACAGATACGCAGTATTTT	CASSLRGPPGTDTQYF
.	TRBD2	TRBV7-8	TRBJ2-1	TGTGCCAGCAGCTCCGGACTAGCGGGAGTAATTCGGGAGCAGTTCTTC	CASSSGLAGVIREQFF
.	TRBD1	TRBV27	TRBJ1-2	TGTGCCAGCAGTTTCTCGGGACAGGGGGCAGGAGGCTACACCTTC	CASSFSGQGAGGYTF
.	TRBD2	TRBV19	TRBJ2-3	TGTGCCAGTAGAACCACTAGCGGGGGCACAGATACGCAGTATTTT	CASRTTSGGTDTQYF
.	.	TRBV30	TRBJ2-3	TGTGCCTGGAGGAAGACTAGTGGCGCAGATACGCAGTATTTT	CAWRKTSGADTQYF
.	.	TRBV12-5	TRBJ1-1	TGTGCTAGCCAACAGCTGAACACTGAAGCTTTCTTT	CASQQLNTEAFF
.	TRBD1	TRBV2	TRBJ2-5	TGTGCCAGCATTGACAGGGCCATTACCTACTTC	CASIDRAITYF
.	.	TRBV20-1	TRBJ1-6	TGCAGTGCTAGTTTCCCTGAAGGCCACCGAAATTCACCCCTCCACTTT	CSASFPEGHRNSPLHF
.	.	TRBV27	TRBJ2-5	TGTGCCAGCAGTTTAGGGCGAGGGGAGACCCAGTACTTC	CASSLGRGETQYF
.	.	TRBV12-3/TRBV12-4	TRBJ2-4	TGTGCCAGCAGTCAGGACCTACGGGACATTCAGTACTTC	CASSQDLRDIQYF
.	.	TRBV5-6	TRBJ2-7	TGTGCCAGCAGCTTGGGACTTTCTCTCTACGAGCAGTACTTC	CASSLGLSLYEQYF